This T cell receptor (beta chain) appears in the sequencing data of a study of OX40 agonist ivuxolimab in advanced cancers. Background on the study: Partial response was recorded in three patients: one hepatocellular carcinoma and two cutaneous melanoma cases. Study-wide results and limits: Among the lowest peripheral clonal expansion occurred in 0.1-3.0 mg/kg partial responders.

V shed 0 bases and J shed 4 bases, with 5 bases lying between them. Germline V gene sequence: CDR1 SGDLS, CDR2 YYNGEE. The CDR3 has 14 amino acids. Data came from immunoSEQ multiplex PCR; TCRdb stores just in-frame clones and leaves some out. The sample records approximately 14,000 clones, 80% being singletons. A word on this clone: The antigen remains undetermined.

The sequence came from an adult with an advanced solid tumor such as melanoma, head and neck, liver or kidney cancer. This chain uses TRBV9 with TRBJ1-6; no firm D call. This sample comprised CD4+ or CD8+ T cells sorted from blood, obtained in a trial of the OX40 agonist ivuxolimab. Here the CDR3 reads CASSVGPYNSPLHF. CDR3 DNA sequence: TGTGCCAGCAGCGTAGGACCTTATAATTCACCCCTCCACTTT.